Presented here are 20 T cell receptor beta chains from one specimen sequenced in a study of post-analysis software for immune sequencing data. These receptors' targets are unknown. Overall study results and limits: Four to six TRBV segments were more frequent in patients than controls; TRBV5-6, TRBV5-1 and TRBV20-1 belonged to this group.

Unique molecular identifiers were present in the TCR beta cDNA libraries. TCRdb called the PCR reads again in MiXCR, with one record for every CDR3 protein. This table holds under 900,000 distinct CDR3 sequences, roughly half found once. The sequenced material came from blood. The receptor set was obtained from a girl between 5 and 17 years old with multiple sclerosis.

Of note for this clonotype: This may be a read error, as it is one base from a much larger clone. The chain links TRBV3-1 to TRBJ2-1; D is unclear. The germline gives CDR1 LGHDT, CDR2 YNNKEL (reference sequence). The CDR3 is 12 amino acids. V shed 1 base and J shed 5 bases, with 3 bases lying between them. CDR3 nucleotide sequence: TGTGCCAGCAGCCAAGGGAACAATGAGCAGTTCTTC. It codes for CASSQGNNEQFF.

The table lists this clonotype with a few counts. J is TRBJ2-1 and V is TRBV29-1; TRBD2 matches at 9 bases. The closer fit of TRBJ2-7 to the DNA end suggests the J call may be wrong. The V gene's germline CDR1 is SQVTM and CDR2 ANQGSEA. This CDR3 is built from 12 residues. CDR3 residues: CSVRASGDEQYF. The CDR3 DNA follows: TGCAGCGTTCGGGCTAGCGGGGACGAGCAGTACTTC.

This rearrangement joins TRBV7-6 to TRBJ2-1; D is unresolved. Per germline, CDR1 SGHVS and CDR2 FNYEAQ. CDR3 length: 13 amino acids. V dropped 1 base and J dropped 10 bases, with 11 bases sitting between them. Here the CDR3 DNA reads TGTGCCAGCAGCTTAGGCCGAGTGGCCGAGCAGTTCTTC. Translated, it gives CASSLGRVAEQFF.

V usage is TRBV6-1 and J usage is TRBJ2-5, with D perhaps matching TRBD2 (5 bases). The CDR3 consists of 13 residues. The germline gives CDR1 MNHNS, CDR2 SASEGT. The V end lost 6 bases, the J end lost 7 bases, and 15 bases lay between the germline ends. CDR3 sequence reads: CASRDLLAGTQYF. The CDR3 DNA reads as TGTGCCAGCAGGGACCTCCTGGCGGGGACCCAGTACTTC.

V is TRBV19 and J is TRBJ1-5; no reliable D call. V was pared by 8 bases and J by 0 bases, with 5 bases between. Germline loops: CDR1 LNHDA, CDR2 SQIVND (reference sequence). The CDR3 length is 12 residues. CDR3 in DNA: TGTGCCAGTGGTTATAGCAATCAGCCCCAGCATTTT. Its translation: CASGYSNQPQHF. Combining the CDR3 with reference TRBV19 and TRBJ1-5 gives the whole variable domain DGGITQSPKYLFRKEGQNVTLSCEQNLNHDAMYWYRQDPGQGLRLIYYSQIVNDFQKGDIAEGYSVSREKKESFPLTVTSAQKNPTAFYLCASGYSNQPQHFGDGTRLSIL.

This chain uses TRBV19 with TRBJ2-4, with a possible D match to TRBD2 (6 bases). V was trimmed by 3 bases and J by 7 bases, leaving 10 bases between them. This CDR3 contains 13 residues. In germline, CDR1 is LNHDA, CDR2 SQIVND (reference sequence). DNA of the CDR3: TGTGCCAGTAGTATTGGGGGGTGGAACATTCAGTACTTC. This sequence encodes CASSIGGWNIQYF.

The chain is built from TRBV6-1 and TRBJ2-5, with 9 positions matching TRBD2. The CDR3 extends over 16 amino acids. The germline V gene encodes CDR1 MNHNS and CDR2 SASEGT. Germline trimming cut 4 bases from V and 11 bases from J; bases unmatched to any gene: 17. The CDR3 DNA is TGTGCCAGCAGTGGACCCGGGGGACTAGCCGCCTCGGAGCAGTACTTC. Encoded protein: CASSGPGGLAASEQYF.

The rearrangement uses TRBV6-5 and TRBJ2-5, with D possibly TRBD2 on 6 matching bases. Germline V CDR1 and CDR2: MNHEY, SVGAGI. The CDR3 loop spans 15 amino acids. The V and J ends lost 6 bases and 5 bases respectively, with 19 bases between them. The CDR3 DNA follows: TGTGCCAGCAGACCACACCGACTAGGGTTCGAGACCCAGTACTTC. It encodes CASRPHRLGFETQYF.

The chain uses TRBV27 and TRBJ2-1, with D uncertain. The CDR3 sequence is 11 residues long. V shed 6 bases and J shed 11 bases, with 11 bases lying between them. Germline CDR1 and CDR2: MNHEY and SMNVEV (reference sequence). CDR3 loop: CASSLAAQQFF. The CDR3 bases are TGTGCCAGCAGCCTGGCGGCTCAGCAGTTCTTC.

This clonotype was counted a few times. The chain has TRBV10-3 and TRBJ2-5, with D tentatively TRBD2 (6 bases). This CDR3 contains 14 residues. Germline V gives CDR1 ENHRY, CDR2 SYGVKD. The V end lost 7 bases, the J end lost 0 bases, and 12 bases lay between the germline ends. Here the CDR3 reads CAITTGLNQETQYF. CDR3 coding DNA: TGTGCCATCACTACGGGACTTAACCAAGAGACCCAGTACTTC.

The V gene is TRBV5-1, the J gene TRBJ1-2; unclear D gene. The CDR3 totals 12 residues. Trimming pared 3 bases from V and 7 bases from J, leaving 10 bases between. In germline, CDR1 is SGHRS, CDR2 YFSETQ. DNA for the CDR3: TGCGCCAGCAGCTCACCTGGAGCTGGCTACACCTTC. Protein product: CASSSPGAGYTF.

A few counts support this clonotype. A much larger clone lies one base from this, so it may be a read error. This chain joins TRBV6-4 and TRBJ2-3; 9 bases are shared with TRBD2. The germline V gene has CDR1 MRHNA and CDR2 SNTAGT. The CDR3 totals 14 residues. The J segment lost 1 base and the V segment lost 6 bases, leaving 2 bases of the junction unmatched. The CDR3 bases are TGTGCCAGCAGGGAGCGGGGGGGCACAGATACGCAGTATTTT. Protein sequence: CASRERGGTDTQYF.

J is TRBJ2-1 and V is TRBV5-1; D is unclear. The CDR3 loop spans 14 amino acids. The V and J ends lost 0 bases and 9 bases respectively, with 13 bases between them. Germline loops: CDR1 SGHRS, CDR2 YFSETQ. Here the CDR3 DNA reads TGCGCCAGCAGCTTGGCGTCAGGTGATGGTGAGCAGTTCTTC. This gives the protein CASSLASGDGEQFF.

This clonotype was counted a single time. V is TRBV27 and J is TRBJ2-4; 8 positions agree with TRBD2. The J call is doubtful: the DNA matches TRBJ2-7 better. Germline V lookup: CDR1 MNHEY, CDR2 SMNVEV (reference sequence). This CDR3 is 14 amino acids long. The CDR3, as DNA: TGTGCCAGCAGGCCCACGGGACTAGAGAACGAGCAGTACTTC. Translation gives CASRPTGLENEQYF.

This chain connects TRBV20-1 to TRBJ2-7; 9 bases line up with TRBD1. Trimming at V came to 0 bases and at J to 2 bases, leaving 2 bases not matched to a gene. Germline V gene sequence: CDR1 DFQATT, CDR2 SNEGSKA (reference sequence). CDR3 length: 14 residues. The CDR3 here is CSAREGTGTYEQYF. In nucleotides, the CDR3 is TGCAGTGCTAGAGAGGGGACAGGGACCTACGAGCAGTACTTC.

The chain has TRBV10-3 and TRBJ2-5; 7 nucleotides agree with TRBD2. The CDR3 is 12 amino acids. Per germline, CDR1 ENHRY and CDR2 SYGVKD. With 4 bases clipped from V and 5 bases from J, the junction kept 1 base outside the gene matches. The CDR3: CAISGSGETQYF. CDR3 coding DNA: TGTGCCATCAGTGGTAGCGGGGAGACCCAGTACTTC.

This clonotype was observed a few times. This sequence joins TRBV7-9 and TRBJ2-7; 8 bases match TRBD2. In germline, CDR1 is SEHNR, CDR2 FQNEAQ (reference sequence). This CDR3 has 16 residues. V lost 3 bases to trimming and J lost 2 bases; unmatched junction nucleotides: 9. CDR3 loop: CASSFPSSGPPYEQYF. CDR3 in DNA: TGTGCCAGCAGCTTCCCCTCTAGCGGGCCGCCCTACGAGCAGTACTTC.

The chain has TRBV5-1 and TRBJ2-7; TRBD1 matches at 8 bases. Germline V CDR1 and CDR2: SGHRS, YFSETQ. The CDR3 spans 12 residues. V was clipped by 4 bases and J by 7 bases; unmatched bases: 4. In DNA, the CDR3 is TGCGCCAGCAGCCAACGGACAGGGGAGCAGTACTTC. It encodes CASSQRTGEQYF.

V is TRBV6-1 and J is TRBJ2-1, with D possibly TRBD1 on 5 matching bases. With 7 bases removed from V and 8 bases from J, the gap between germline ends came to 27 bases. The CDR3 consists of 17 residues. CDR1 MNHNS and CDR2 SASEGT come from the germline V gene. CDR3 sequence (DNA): TGTGCCAGCAAGGTACGGGCGGTGGACATAGGGGCTCATGAGCAGTTCTTC. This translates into CASKVRAVDIGAHEQFF.

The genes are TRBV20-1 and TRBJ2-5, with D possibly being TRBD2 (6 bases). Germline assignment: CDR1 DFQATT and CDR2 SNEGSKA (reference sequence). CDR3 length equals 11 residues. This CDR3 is CSLEGTETQYF. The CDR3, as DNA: TGCAGCCTGGAGGGGACCGAGACCCAGTACTTC.